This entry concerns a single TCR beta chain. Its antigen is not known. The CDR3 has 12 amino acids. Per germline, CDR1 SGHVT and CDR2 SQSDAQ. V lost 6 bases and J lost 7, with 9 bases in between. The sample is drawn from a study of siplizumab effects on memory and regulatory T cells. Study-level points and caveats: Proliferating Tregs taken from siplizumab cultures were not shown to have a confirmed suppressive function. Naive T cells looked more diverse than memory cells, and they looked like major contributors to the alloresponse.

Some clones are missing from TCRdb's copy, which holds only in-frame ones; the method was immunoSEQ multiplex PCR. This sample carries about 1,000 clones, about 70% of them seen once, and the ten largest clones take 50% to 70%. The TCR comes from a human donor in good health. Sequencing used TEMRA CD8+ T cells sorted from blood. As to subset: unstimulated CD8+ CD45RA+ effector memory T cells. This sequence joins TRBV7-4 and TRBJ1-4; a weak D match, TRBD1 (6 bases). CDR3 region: CASRTGAEKLFF. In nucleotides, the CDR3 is TGTGCCAGCAGGACAGGTGCTGAAAAACTGTTTTTT.